One sample yielded the 29 T cell receptor beta chains listed below, sequenced in a study of T-cell reconstitution after alpha-beta-depleted transplantation in children. Preparation of the TCRbeta library was carried out with unique molecular identifiers. Each CDR3 protein is one row after TCRdb ran MiXCR on the PCR reads. This table has approximately 150,000 distinct CDR3 sequences, about 8.8% appearing once. The material was PBMCs, mostly from graft donor cells, obtained 180 days after TCRalphabeta/CD19-depleted stem cell transplant. These receptors were taken from a female patient aged 2-10 years who had a stem cell transplant for congenital amegakaryocytic thrombocytopenia, so the T cells may come from the graft donor.

There are many counts of this clonotype. The V and J genes are TRBV12-3 or TRBV12-4 and TRBJ1-6, with no clear D. This CDR3 region has 14 residues. V lost 1 base, J lost 9 bases, and 10 bases lay in between. CDR3 loop: CASSLGAPASPLHF. The CDR3 coding sequence is TGTGCCAGCAGTTTAGGGGCGCCGGCTTCACCCCTCCACTTT.

This clonotype was seen at least ten times. The chain is built from TRBV29-1 and TRBJ2-3, with D perhaps matching TRBD2 (5 bases). Trimming took 6 bases from V and 4 from J, leaving 17 bases between them. The CDR3 covers 14 residues. Germline CDR1 and CDR2: SQVTM and ANQGSEA. Here the CDR3 reads CSVEDSGWADTQYF. CDR3 bases: TGCAGCGTCGAGGACTCGGGATGGGCAGATACGCAGTATTTT.

There are many counts of this clonotype. This chain links TRBV15 with TRBJ1-1, with D maybe TRBD1 (6 bases). The CDR3 is made up of 16 amino acids. V was cut by 5 bases and J by 1 base, with 17 bases left in between. Germline V gene data show CDR1 as LNHNV and CDR2 as YYDKDF (reference sequence). The CDR3: CATSGLDRVENTEAFF. The CDR3 DNA follows: TGTGCCACCAGCGGCCTGGACAGAGTGGAGAACACTGAAGCTTTCTTT.

Ten or more counts support this clonotype. The chain combines TRBV4-2 with TRBJ2-5, with D hard to call. The CDR3 length is 14 residues. Germline assignment: CDR1 LGHNA and CDR2 YNFKEQ. The germline V and J ends were trimmed by 1 base and 4 bases, with 10 bases remaining between them. CDR3 region: CASSQGILGETQYF. The CDR3, as DNA: TGTGCCAGCAGCCAAGGGATTTTGGGAGAGACCCAGTACTTC.

This clonotype was seen at least ten times. The chain links TRBV7-3 to TRBJ2-3; 9 bases map to TRBD2. CDR1 and CDR2 (germline): SGHTA, FQGTGA. This CDR3 spans 14 amino acids. The trim removed 3 bases at V and 6 bases at J, leaving 4 bases unmatched. CDR3 loop: CASSLGLAPDTQYF. For the CDR3, the DNA is TGTGCCAGCAGCTTGGGACTAGCCCCTGATACGCAGTATTTT.

This clonotype was counted at least ten times. The V call is TRBV7-6, the J call TRBJ2-2; 9 positions agree with TRBD2. Looked up from germline, CDR1 is SGHVS and CDR2 is FNYEAQ. The junction had 7 bases not matched to a gene; V was cut back by 5 bases and J by 6 bases. The CDR3 extends over 15 amino acids. CDR3 in amino acids: CASSSSGRMPGELFF. The CDR3 DNA follows: TGTGCCAGCAGCAGTAGCGGGAGAATGCCCGGGGAGCTGTTTTTT.

This clonotype was seen a handful of times. The rearrangement joins TRBV7-2 to TRBJ2-7; D uncertain. Trimming took 2 bases from V and 2 from J, leaving 13 bases between them. The CDR3 sequence is 15 residues long. CDR1 SGHTA and CDR2 FQGNSA come from the germline V gene. CDR3 in DNA: TGTGCCAGCAGCTTATTTTTGGTCGGAACCTACGAGCAGTACTTC. Translation gives CASSLFLVGTYEQYF.

This clonotype appeared many times. The J gene is TRBJ1-6, the V gene TRBV20-1; TRBD1 aligns across 7 bases. The CDR3 totals 14 residues. V was clipped by 6 bases and J by 5 bases; unmatched bases: 7. CDR1 and CDR2 (germline): DFQATT, SNEGSKA (reference sequence). CDR3: CSAGPGQNNSPLHF. In DNA, the CDR3 is TGCAGTGCGGGACCGGGACAGAATAATTCACCCCTCCACTTT.

This clonotype turned up a few times. The J gene is TRBJ1-5, the V gene TRBV19; TRBD1 agrees at 11 bases. V shed 9 bases and J 9 bases; nucleotides not matched to a gene: 13. Germline values: CDR1 LNHDA, CDR2 SQIVND (reference sequence). This CDR3 has 15 residues. Here the CDR3 DNA reads TGTGCCAGCACGATGGACAGGGGGCCTTTTCGGCCCCAGCATTTT. Its translation: CASTMDRGPFRPQHF.

This clonotype was counted many times. The rearrangement links TRBV12-3 or TRBV12-4 to TRBJ2-3; 7 bases fit TRBD2. The CDR3 is made up of 16 amino acids. J was trimmed by 4 bases and V by 7 bases; bases with no gene match: 14. The CDR3: CASNLRLAGGPDTQYF. In nucleotides, the CDR3 is TGTGCCAGCAACTTGCGACTAGCTGGCGGCCCAGATACGCAGTATTTT.

This clonotype was seen a handful of times. The rearrangement uses TRBV7-9 and TRBJ2-2, with 7 bases fitting TRBD1. The V gene's germline CDR1 is SEHNR and CDR2 FQNEAQ (reference sequence). The V gene end was trimmed by 1 base and the J gene end by 4 bases; junction bases not matched to a gene: 3. The CDR3 has 15 amino acids. CDR3 sequence reads: CASSLGDSRTGELFF. CDR3 DNA: TGTGCCAGCAGCTTAGGGGACAGTCGCACCGGGGAGCTGTTTTTT.

This clonotype showed up many times. The CDR3 DNA reads as TGCGCCAGCAGTCTAGGACAGGGTGTGTCCGGGGAGCTGTTTTTT. It codes for CASSLGQGVSGELFF. The V and J genes are TRBV5-1 and TRBJ2-2; 8 nucleotides align to TRBD1. Germline CDR1 reads SGHRS; CDR2 reads YFSETQ. The trim removed 5 bases at V and 6 bases at J, leaving 9 bases unmatched. This CDR3 region has 15 residues.

This clonotype showed up just a few times. The chain is built from TRBV4-3 and TRBJ2-1; 11 nucleotides align to TRBD2. Per the germline V gene, CDR1 is LGHNA and CDR2 is YSLEER. Trimming at V came to 4 bases and at J to 6 bases, leaving 5 bases not matched to a gene. This CDR3 region has 15 residues. The CDR3 reads CASSPDTSGGNEQFF. As DNA, the CDR3 is TGCGCCAGCAGCCCCGATACTAGCGGGGGCAATGAGCAGTTCTTC.

The chain combines TRBV29-1 with TRBJ2-5, with a possible D match to TRBD1 (6 bases). Trimming cost V 6 bases and J 1 base, with 15 bases left between them. The CDR3 sequence is 14 residues long. CDR1 and CDR2 (germline): SQVTM, ANQGSEA. The CDR3 reads CSVWLGTFQETQYF. The CDR3 bases are TGCAGCGTCTGGTTGGGGACATTCCAAGAGACCCAGTACTTC.

This clonotype came up many times. This sequence joins TRBV29-1 and TRBJ2-5, with 9 bases matching TRBD2. V was pared by 4 bases and J by 3 bases, with 3 bases of the junction left unmatched. Germline CDR1 reads SQVTM; CDR2 reads ANQGSEA. The length of the CDR3 is 13 residues. The CDR3 protein is CSVAASGKETQYF. The CDR3 bases are TGCAGCGTTGCGGCTAGCGGGAAAGAGACCCAGTACTTC.

This clonotype was seen many times. This sequence joins TRBV4-2 and TRBJ2-5; no clear D. The CDR3 totals 13 residues. Germline V gene data show CDR1 as LGHNA and CDR2 as YNFKEQ. Trimming left V 1 base short and J 4 bases short, with 7 bases between. The DNA for the CDR3 is TGTGCCAGCAGCCAAGTTGTTAGAGAGACCCAGTACTTC. It is translated as CASSQVVRETQYF.

This clonotype was counted many times. The V call is TRBV29-1, the J call TRBJ2-5, with D possibly TRBD2 on 5 matching bases. Per germline, CDR1 SQVTM and CDR2 ANQGSEA. V shed 7 bases and J shed 5 bases, with 17 bases lying between them. This CDR3 is 13 amino acids long. In DNA form, the CDR3 reads TGCAGCGGGGAGCGGCTCGAGGCGGAGACCCAGTACTTC. Its translation is CSGERLEAETQYF.

Many counts were recorded for this clonotype. The CDR3 coding sequence is TGTGCCAGCGGCTTCAGGGCAGGTTACGAGCAGTACTTC. This encodes CASGFRAGYEQYF. V usage is TRBV12-3 or TRBV12-4 and J usage is TRBJ2-7; a possible D gene is TRBD1 (5 bases). CDR3 length equals 13 residues. The V gene lost 8 bases and the J gene lost 4 bases, with 15 bases spanning the gap.

A single count supports this clonotype. Since a much larger clone is just one base distant, this may be a read error. The V and J genes are TRBV28 and TRBJ1-3; the D is unclear. The CDR3 has 13 residues. The V gene's germline CDR1 is MDHEN and CDR2 SYDVKM. CDR3 in DNA: TGTGCCAGCATTCGGAGCTCTGGAAACCCCATATATTTT. Encoded protein: CASIRSSGNPIYF.

Regarding this clonotype: A clone one base away is much larger, so this may be a read error. The chain joins TRBV27 to TRBJ2-5; 8 bases are shared with TRBD2. The CDR3 covers 15 residues. Germline lookup yields CDR1 MNHEY and CDR2 SMNVEV (reference sequence). V shed 2 bases and J 4 bases; nucleotides not matched to a gene: 6. This chain's CDR3 is CASSLPTSERETQYF. CDR3 in DNA: TGTGCCAGCAGTTTACCGACTAGCGAGCGAGAGACCCAGTACTTC.

V gene TRBV19 combines with J gene TRBJ2-6; unclear D gene. Trimming left V 5 bases short and J 0 bases short, with 11 bases between. CDR1 is LNHDA, CDR2 SQIVND, per germline (reference sequence). This CDR3 contains 16 residues. CDR3 sequence reads: CASSFGPYSGANVLTF. CDR3 nucleotides: TGTGCCAGTAGTTTCGGACCTTACTCTGGGGCCAACGTCCTGACTTTC.

This clonotype was picked up many times. The rearrangement joins TRBV6-5 to TRBJ1-5; D is possibly TRBD1 (6 bases). The germline V and J ends were trimmed by 8 bases and 6 bases, with 17 bases remaining between them. This CDR3 is 14 amino acids long. Germline V gene lookup returns CDR1 MNHEY and CDR2 SVGAGI. CDR3 sequence reads: CASVPRGGVQPQHF. In nucleotides, the CDR3 is TGTGCCAGCGTACCAAGGGGGGGCGTTCAGCCCCAGCATTTT.

This clonotype was recorded many times. The rearrangement joins TRBV10-3 to TRBJ2-7; 8 positions agree with TRBD1. Germline lookup yields CDR1 ENHRY and CDR2 SYGVKD. The V and J ends lost 10 bases and 0 bases, in that order; junction bases with no gene match: 11. This CDR3 has 15 amino acids. CDR3 amino acids: CATAGNTGGSYEQYF. The CDR3 DNA is TGTGCCACCGCAGGGAACACAGGGGGCTCCTACGAGCAGTACTTC.

This clonotype was seen at least ten times. The J gene is TRBJ2-3, the V gene TRBV20-1; TRBD2 matches 11 bases. Germline CDR1 and CDR2: DFQATT and SNEGSKA (reference sequence). The CDR3 sequence is 18 residues long. Trimming at V came to 7 bases and at J to 0 bases, leaving 15 bases not matched to a gene. The CDR3 DNA reads TGCAGTGGCGCGTCCCCTAGCGGGAGGTTACACAGCACAGATACGCAGTATTTT. It yields the protein CSGASPSGRLHSTDTQYF.

Ten or more counts support this clonotype. The chain combines TRBV7-2 with TRBJ2-7; maybe TRBD1 (6 bases). Trimming took off 5 bases at V and 4 bases at J, with 18 bases between the two ends. The CDR3 contains 15 residues. Germline CDR1 is SGHTA and CDR2 is FQGNSA. DNA for the CDR3: TGTGCCAGCAGCCTAGTGGACAGAGGGTTTTACGAGCAGTACTTC. It yields the protein CASSLVDRGFYEQYF.

This clonotype was observed a few times. The chain uses TRBV7-2 and TRBJ2-2; D gene ambiguous. CDR1 is SGHTA and CDR2 is FQGNSA in the germline V gene. V shed 4 bases and J shed 4 bases, with 19 bases lying between them. The CDR3 extends over 17 amino acids. The CDR3 nucleotides read TGTGCCAGCAGCTCCATAGGACCTTGGTTCGGCACCGGGGAGCTGTTTTTT. This sequence encodes CASSSIGPWFGTGELFF.

This clonotype was counted between two and nine times. As DNA, the CDR3 is TGTGCCAGTAGTATCTCGGGACTAGCGTTCTACGAGCAGTACTTC. Its translation: CASSISGLAFYEQYF. The chain carries TRBV19 and TRBJ2-7; TRBD2 matches at 10 bases. After removal of 3 bases from V and 3 bases from J, the junction contained 5 bases not matched to a gene. CDR1 is LNHDA, CDR2 SQIVND, per germline (reference sequence). The CDR3 runs 15 residues.

This clonotype showed up just a few times. The chain uses TRBV4-2 and TRBJ2-7; D perhaps matches TRBD2 (5 bases). Germline V gives CDR1 LGHNA, CDR2 YNFKEQ. CDR3 length: 16 residues. The V end was cut by 0 bases, the J end by 3 bases, with 15 bases between. In DNA, the CDR3 is TGTGCCAGCAGCCAAGATCCCGTAGCGACCCTCTACGAGCAGTACTTC. Its translation is CASSQDPVATLYEQYF.

This clonotype showed up just a few times. The V and J genes are TRBV5-1 and TRBJ1-2; D unclear. Trimming cost V 4 bases and J 6 bases, with 19 bases left between them. The CDR3 is made up of 15 amino acids. Germline V gives CDR1 SGHRS, CDR2 YFSETQ. CDR3 in DNA: TGCGCCAGCAGCCCGAGGACCGGTTTGGCCGATGGCTACACCTTC. Protein product: CASSPRTGLADGYTF. Drawing the rest from reference TRBV5-1 and TRBJ1-2, the complete variable domain is KAGVTQTPRYLIKTRGQQVTLSCSPISGHRSVSWYQQTPGQGLQFLFEYFSETQRNKGNFPGRFSGRQFSNSRSEMNVSTLELGDSALYLCASSPRTGLADGYTFGSGTRLTVV.